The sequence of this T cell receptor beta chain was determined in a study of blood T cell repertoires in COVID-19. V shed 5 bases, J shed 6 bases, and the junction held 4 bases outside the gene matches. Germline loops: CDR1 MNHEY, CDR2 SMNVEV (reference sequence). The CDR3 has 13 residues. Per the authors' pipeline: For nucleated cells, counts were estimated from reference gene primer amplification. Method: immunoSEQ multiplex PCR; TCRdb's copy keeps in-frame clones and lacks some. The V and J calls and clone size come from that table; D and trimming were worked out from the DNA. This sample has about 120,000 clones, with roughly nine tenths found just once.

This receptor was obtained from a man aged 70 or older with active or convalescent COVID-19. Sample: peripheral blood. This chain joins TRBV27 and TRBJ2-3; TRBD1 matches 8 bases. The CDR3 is CASSPDREDTQYF. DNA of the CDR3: TGTGCCAGCAGTCCGGACAGGGAGGATACGCAGTATTTT.